This T cell receptor (beta chain) came from a study of T cell responses to AZD1222 COVID-19 vaccine. Study-level results: Dominant at 160-218 and 743-854, vaccine-associated CD4 TCRs also spanned spike.

This clone was counted a few times. The antigen is unknown. Looked up from germline, CDR1 is SGHKS and CDR2 is YYEKEE (reference sequence). The CDR3 length is 15 residues. V shed 4 bases and J shed 0 bases, with 11 bases lying between them. Sequencing used immunoSEQ multiplex PCR; TCRdb keeps in-frame clones, though not all of them. This sample has over 50,000 clones, with around 80% found just once. Sequencing used peripheral blood, obtained 28 days after the second AZD1222 dose. The clonotype was recovered from an adult who received the AZD1222 COVID-19 vaccine. This sequence joins TRBV5-5 and TRBJ1-3, with TRBD1 as a possible D gene (6 bases). The CDR3 bases are TGTGCCAGCAGCGGCGGGACAAACTCTGGAAACACCATATATTTT. Translated, it gives CASSGGTNSGNTIYF.